This TCR beta chain was retrieved from a study of blood T cell repertoires in COVID-19. Unmatched junction bases numbered 5, after V lost 6 bases and J lost 1 base. The CDR3 is made up of 16 amino acids. Germline CDR1 reads LGHNT; CDR2 reads FRNRAP. Clones were sequenced by immunoSEQ multiplex PCR, and TCRdb holds only the in-frame ones, with some missing. The sample records around 77,000 clones, more than 80% being singletons. The rearrangement uses TRBV12-5 and TRBJ2-7; the match to TRBD2 covers 14 bases. The receptor comes from a man older than 75 with acute or convalescent COVID-19. Sequenced: peripheral blood. CDR3 region: CASGRGTSGSSYEQYF. The CDR3 DNA sequence: TGTGCTAGTGGCCGAGGGACTAGCGGGAGTTCCTACGAGCAGTACTTC. Together with reference TRBV12-5 and TRBJ2-7, the CDR3 gives the full variable domain: DARVTQTPRHKVTEMGQEVTMRCQPILGHNTVFWYRQTMMQGLELLAYFRNRAPLDDSGMPKDRFSAEMPDATLATLKIQPSEPRDSAVYFCASGRGTSGSSYEQYFGPGTRLTVT.